This passage covers 13 T cell receptor beta chains from one sample sequenced in a study of blood T cell repertoires in COVID-19. Clones were read by immunoSEQ multiplex PCR, and TCRdb kept only the in-frame ones, dropping some. This table has about 74,000 clones, roughly 90% appearing once. The sequencing input was peripheral blood. The receptors derive from a human donor in a cohort sampled during active COVID-19.

The CDR3 region has the DNA TGTGCCAGCAGCTTAAAGGCGCAGGGAAACACTGAAGCTTTCTTT. Translated: CASSLKAQGNTEAFF. The V gene is TRBV7-3, the J gene TRBJ1-1; TRBD1 might be the D (5 bases). Trimming removed 1 base from V and 2 bases from J, with 11 bases in between. The CDR3 is 15 residues long. Germline V gives CDR1 SGHTA, CDR2 FQGTGA.

The chain carries TRBV2 and TRBJ2-5, with 8 bases matching TRBD2. Unmatched junction bases numbered 5, after V lost 5 bases and J lost 3 bases. The CDR3 runs to 14 residues. Germline CDR1 SNHLY, CDR2 FYNNEI. This CDR3 reads CASSFTSGKETQYF. As DNA, the CDR3 is TGTGCCAGCAGTTTTACTAGCGGTAAAGAGACCCAGTACTTC.

The chain links TRBV7-9 to TRBJ2-1; 7 bases are shared with TRBD1. Germline V gene lookup returns CDR1 SEHNR and CDR2 FQNEAQ (reference sequence). V lost 6 bases to trimming and J lost 6 bases; unmatched junction nucleotides: 14. The CDR3 has 16 residues. The DNA for the CDR3 is TGTGCCAGCAGACCGCCTAGACAGGGCACCACCAATGAGCAGTTCTTC. This translates into CASRPPRQGTTNEQFF. Full variable domain (remainder filled in from reference TRBV7-9 and TRBJ2-1): DTGVSQNPRHKITKRGQNVTFRCDPISEHNRLYWYRQTLGQGPEFLTYFQNEAQLEKSRLLSDRFSAERPKGSFSTLEIQRTEQGDSAMYLCASRPPRQGTTNEQFFGPGTRLTVL.

This clone has only one observation. This rearrangement joins TRBV28 to TRBJ2-1; D is unclear. Trimming removed 5 bases at V and 7 bases at J, with 9 bases between. This CDR3 contains 12 residues. Germline CDR1 reads MDHEN; CDR2 reads SYDVKM. The CDR3 here is CASSPSGNEQFF. DNA for the CDR3: TGTGCCAGCAGTCCTAGTGGGAATGAGCAGTTCTTC. Variable domain in full (rest from reference TRBV28 and TRBJ2-1): DVKVTQSSRYLVKRTGEKVFLECVQDMDHENMFWYRQDPGLGLRLIYFSYDVKMKEKGDIPEGYSVSREKKERFSLILESASTNQTSMYLCASSPSGNEQFFGPGTRLTVL.

CDR3 DNA: TGTGCCAGCAGTTACTCGGGACTCCCGGAGGCGGCCAAAAACATTCAGTACTTC. Its protein is CASSYSGLPEAAKNIQYF. The chain is built from TRBV6-2 or TRBV6-3 and TRBJ2-4; weak D call: TRBD2 (6 bases). V was shortened by 0 bases and J by 1 base, with 16 bases between the two germline ends. The CDR3 has 18 residues. The germline CDR1 and CDR2 sequences are MNHEY and SVGEGT.

The V call is TRBV7-9, the J call TRBJ1-1; the D gene is possibly TRBD1 (5 bases). The CDR3 spans 16 residues. Germline lookup yields CDR1 SEHNR and CDR2 FQNEAQ (reference sequence). V lost 10 bases and J lost 1, with 22 bases in between. CDR3 DNA sequence: TGTGCCATAACGCAAACGTCGGGACTTCCGAACACTGAAGCTTTCTTT. This encodes CAITQTSGLPNTEAFF.

The rearrangement joins TRBV24-1 to TRBJ2-2, with D perhaps TRBD1 (6 bases). The CDR3 contains 15 residues. Trimming shortened V by 0 bases and J by 8 bases, and 12 bases separated the two germline ends. CDR1 and CDR2 from the germline V gene are KGHDR and SFDVKD. The CDR3 here is CATSDLRQGKGELFF. The CDR3 coding sequence is TGTGCCACCAGTGATTTGCGCCAGGGGAAGGGGGAGCTGTTTTTT.

The V call is TRBV13, the J call TRBJ2-1, with 11 bases that match TRBD1. V lost 6 bases to trimming and J lost 15 bases; unmatched junction nucleotides: 10. Germline V lookup: CDR1 PRHDT, CDR2 FYEKMQ (reference sequence). CDR3 length: 13 amino acids. The CDR3 protein is CASSLGQGDSWFF. The CDR3 bases are TGTGCCAGCAGTCTGGGACAGGGGGACTCATGGTTCTTC.

This clone was detected only once. Other DNA sequences within the sample encode an identical CDR3. The chain is built from TRBV18 and TRBJ2-7; no reliable D call. Trimming removed 3 bases from V and 0 bases from J, with 3 bases in between. The CDR3 is 12 residues long. Germline V gene sequence: CDR1 KGHSH, CDR2 LQKENI. Written as DNA, the CDR3 is TGTGCCAGCTCACCGAGCTCCTACGAGCAGTACTTC. Protein sequence: CASSPSSYEQYF.

By frequency in the sample, this clone is hyperexpanded (1% or more). The V gene is TRBV28, the J gene TRBJ1-5; 7 bases map to TRBD1. V lost 2 bases and J lost 0; bases outside the gene matches: 19. The CDR3 covers 21 residues. CDR1 and CDR2 (germline): MDHEN, SYDVKM. The CDR3 DNA reads as TGTGCCAGCAGTTTACTTCGGGTTAGGGGGCCCTTCCCCTATAGCAATCAGCCCCAGCATTTT. It yields the protein CASSLLRVRGPFPYSNQPQHF.

V and J are TRBV7-9 and TRBJ2-1; 7 bases agree with TRBD2. Germline trimming cut 4 bases from V and 7 bases from J; bases unmatched to any gene: 7. Germline CDR1 reads SEHNR; CDR2 reads FQNEAQ (reference sequence). The CDR3 extends over 14 amino acids. This CDR3 is CASSWGGSSNEQFF. The CDR3 coding sequence is TGTGCCAGCAGCTGGGGCGGGAGTTCTAATGAGCAGTTCTTC.

The chain recombines TRBV7-3 with TRBJ2-1, with D possibly TRBD2 on 6 matching bases. CDR1 and CDR2 from the germline V gene are SGHTA and FQGTGA. This CDR3 is 14 amino acids long. Trimming removed 5 bases at V and 9 bases at J, with 17 bases between. This CDR3 reads CASSPETGGFEQFF. CDR3 nucleotides: TGTGCCAGCAGCCCCGAAACTGGGGGGTTTGAGCAGTTCTTC.

The V gene is TRBV27, the J gene TRBJ2-1; TRBD1 agrees at 7 bases. V lost 5 bases and J lost 7; bases outside the gene matches: 11. Germline CDR1 MNHEY, CDR2 SMNVEV (reference sequence). The CDR3 totals 15 residues. The CDR3 DNA reads TGTGCCAGCAGTCCCCCCTTTACAGGGGATAATGAGCAGTTCTTC. Amino acids: CASSPPFTGDNEQFF.